These 6 T cell receptor beta chains originate from one sample sequenced in a study of cytomegalovirus exposure and HLA in healthy donors. PCR used 60 Vbeta primers and 13 Jbeta primers. Assay used: immunoSEQ multiplex PCR; TCRdb lists only in-frame clones, some missing. The repertoire table contains tens of thousands of clones. Input material: PBMCs. Receptors were obtained from a human donor in good health.

CDR3: CASSLSPGNEQFF. The CDR3 coding sequence is TGTGCCAGCAGCTTATCCCCGGGCAATGAGCAGTTCTTC. The rearrangement links TRBV7-9 to TRBJ2-1; unclear D gene. The germline V gene encodes CDR1 SEHNR and CDR2 FQNEAQ (reference sequence). The CDR3 loop spans 13 amino acids. V lost 2 bases and J 6 bases, leaving 8 bases between the germline ends.

The chain employs TRBV19 and TRBJ1-5, with D perhaps TRBD1 (6 bases). This CDR3 is built from 13 residues. From germline, CDR1 is LNHDA and CDR2 SQIVND (reference sequence). The ends were cut back, 7 bases at V and 4 bases at J, with 11 bases in the middle. DNA for the CDR3: TGTGCCAGTACTCCCGACAGGAATCAGCCCCAGCATTTT. It translates to CASTPDRNQPQHF.

The genes are TRBV27 and TRBJ1-2, with D possibly being TRBD1 (5 bases). Germline lookup yields CDR1 MNHEY and CDR2 SMNVEV (reference sequence). The CDR3 totals 15 residues. Trimming shortened V by 0 bases and J by 2 bases, and 10 bases separated the two germline ends. For the CDR3, the DNA is TGTGCCAGCAGTTTATCGGGGCGGAGAAACTATGGCTACACCTTC. Translated, it gives CASSLSGRRNYGYTF.

Remarks on this clone: One junction end does not reproduce the germline sequence, and a read error may be involved. The chain is built from TRBV5-4 and TRBJ2-1, with D tentatively TRBD2 (6 bases). Germline CDR1 SGHNT, CDR2 YYREEE (reference sequence). There are 16 residues in the CDR3. CDR3 bases: TGTGCCAGCAGCCCGGGACTTGCCAGCTCCGACAATGAGCAGTTCTTC. Its translation: CASSPGLASSDNEQFF.

The V and J genes are TRBV30 and TRBJ2-1; D is ambiguous. The ends were cut back, 2 bases at V and 5 bases at J, with 13 bases in the middle. This CDR3 spans 14 amino acids. Germline CDR1 and CDR2: GTSNPN and SVGIG (reference sequence). DNA for the CDR3: TGTGCCTGGAGTCTTCGGCGGCCCGACAATGAGCAGTTCTTC. It yields the protein CAWSLRRPDNEQFF.

This chain connects TRBV7-7 to TRBJ2-7; possibly TRBD1 for D (6 bases). The CDR3 contains 13 residues. The V end was cut by 5 bases, the J end by 4 bases, with 12 bases between. Germline V gene sequence: CDR1 SSHAT, CDR2 FNYEAQ (reference sequence). The CDR3 region is CASSASTGYEQYF. The CDR3 coding sequence is TGTGCCAGCAGCGCCTCAACAGGGTACGAGCAGTACTTC.